Listed here are 11 T cell receptor beta chains from one sample, sequenced in a study of cytomegalovirus exposure and HLA in healthy donors. The PCR had 60 Vbeta and 13 Jbeta primers. Sequenced by immunoSEQ multiplex PCR; TCRdb stores in-frame clones only, minus some. Its table lists some 110,000 clones. Sequenced input: PBMCs. The receptor source for this set is a young man in good health and CMV-seronegative.

CDR3 region: CASSRTLSGGSTDTQYF. CDR3 in DNA: TGCGCCAGCAGCCGTACTCTTTCGGGGGGGAGCACAGATACGCAGTATTTT. This rearrangement joins TRBV4-1 to TRBJ2-3; 8 bases match TRBD2. Per germline, CDR1 MGHRA and CDR2 YSYEKL. V was clipped by 4 bases and J by 0 bases; unmatched bases: 9. The CDR3 runs to 17 residues.

This chain connects TRBV14 to TRBJ2-7; unclear D gene. This CDR3 contains 15 residues. Trimming removed 5 bases at V and 2 bases at J, with 16 bases between. The germline V gene has CDR1 SGHDN and CDR2 FVKESK. CDR3 nucleotides: TGTGCCAGCAGCGCCAAGTTAGGCAGGACCTACGAGCAGTACTTC. This encodes CASSAKLGRTYEQYF.

The gene calls are TRBV18 and TRBJ1-1; D remains unclear. CDR1 and CDR2 (germline): KGHSH, LQKENI. The CDR3 has 15 residues. Trimming took 2 bases from V and 0 from J, leaving 10 bases between them. The CDR3 here is CASSPISTLNTEAFF. CDR3 DNA: TGTGCCAGCTCACCAATATCTACCTTGAACACTGAAGCTTTCTTT.

The chain links TRBV28 to TRBJ1-2; D gene unclear. The V gene's germline CDR1 is MDHEN and CDR2 SYDVKM. V lost 3 bases to trimming and J lost 4 bases, with 15 bases between them. The CDR3 runs 15 residues. CDR3 coding DNA: TGTGCCAGCAGTTTTTGGAGGTCAACGTTCTATGGCTACACCTTC. It translates to CASSFWRSTFYGYTF.

V is TRBV27 and J is TRBJ2-2; TRBD1 aligns across 7 bases. Germline CDR1 and CDR2: MNHEY and SMNVEV (reference sequence). The CDR3 is 15 residues long. The trim removed 3 bases at V and 6 bases at J, leaving 7 bases unmatched. The CDR3 sequence is CASSFTGAQAGELFF. CDR3 in DNA: TGTGCCAGCAGTTTTACAGGGGCCCAGGCCGGGGAGCTGTTTTTT.

The CDR3, as DNA: TGTGCCAGTAGTATCTCAGCGGGGGCCTTCTACGAGCAGTACTTC. Translating it yields CASSISAGAFYEQYF. V and J are TRBV19 and TRBJ2-7; 8 nucleotides agree with TRBD2. V lost 3 bases to trimming and J lost 3 bases; unmatched junction nucleotides: 7. CDR1 LNHDA and CDR2 SQIVND come from the germline V gene (reference sequence). The CDR3 loop spans 15 amino acids. Full variable domain (rest looked up from reference TRBV19 and TRBJ2-7): DGGITQSPKYLFRKEGQNVTLSCEQNLNHDAMYWYRQDPGQGLRLIYYSQIVNDFQKGDIAEGYSVSREKKESFPLTVTSAQKNPTAFYLCASSISAGAFYEQYFGPGTRLTVT.

The chain links TRBV2 to TRBJ1-6; possible D gene TRBD1, 6 bases. The CDR3 contains 17 residues. Germline lookup yields CDR1 SNHLY and CDR2 FYNNEI. The V end was cut by 7 bases, the J end by 0 bases, with 16 bases between. The CDR3 DNA follows: TGTGCCAGCAAATCCAGGACAGAAAGCTCCTATAATTCACCCCTCCACTTT. Its protein is CASKSRTESSYNSPLHF.

The V gene is TRBV5-1, the J gene TRBJ2-3; the match to TRBD2 covers 11 bases. The trim removed 3 bases at V and 0 bases at J, leaving 6 bases unmatched. In germline, CDR1 is SGHRS, CDR2 YFSETQ. The CDR3 covers 17 residues. The CDR3 reads CASSWPLAGGSTDTQYF. The DNA for the CDR3 is TGCGCCAGCAGCTGGCCTCTAGCGGGGGGTAGCACAGATACGCAGTATTTT.

The gene calls are TRBV27 and TRBJ2-7; D is perhaps TRBD1 (6 bases). Germline values: CDR1 MNHEY, CDR2 SMNVEV (reference sequence). The CDR3 loop spans 13 amino acids. Trimming pared 3 bases from V and 4 bases from J, leaving 10 bases between. The CDR3 nucleotides are TGTGCCAGCAGTTTTGGGGGCGGGTACGAGCAGTACTTC. Protein product: CASSFGGGYEQYF.

This chain uses TRBV5-4 with TRBJ1-1, with 8 positions matching TRBD1. Germline CDR1 reads SGHNT; CDR2 reads YYREEE (reference sequence). Germline trimming cut 3 bases from V and 5 bases from J; bases unmatched to any gene: 6. The CDR3 is 14 amino acids. The CDR3 DNA sequence: TGTGCCAGCAGCTCAGGACAGGGACGGACTGAAGCTTTCTTT. Translated, it gives CASSSGQGRTEAFF.

The chain recombines TRBV5-4 with TRBJ2-7; 13 nucleotides agree with TRBD2. The J segment lost 11 bases and the V segment lost 3 bases, leaving 8 bases of the junction unmatched. The CDR3 sequence is 14 residues long. In germline, CDR1 is SGHNT, CDR2 YYREEE (reference sequence). The DNA for the CDR3 is TGTGCCAGCAGCTGGACTAGCGGGGGCCCTGAGGAGTACTTC. Translating it yields CASSWTSGGPEEYF. Based on the CDR3 plus reference TRBV5-4 and TRBJ2-7, the full variable domain is ETGVTQSPTHLIKTRGQQVTLRCSSQSGHNTVSWYQQALGQGPQFIFQYYREEENGRGNFPPRFSGLQFPNYSSELNVNALELDDSALYLCASSWTSGGPEEYFGPGTRLTVT.